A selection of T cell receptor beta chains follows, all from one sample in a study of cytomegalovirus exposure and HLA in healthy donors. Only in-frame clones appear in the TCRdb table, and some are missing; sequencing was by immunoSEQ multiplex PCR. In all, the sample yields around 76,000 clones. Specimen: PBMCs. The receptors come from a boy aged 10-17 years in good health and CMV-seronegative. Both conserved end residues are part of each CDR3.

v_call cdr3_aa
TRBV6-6 CASTLFGQGYGYTF
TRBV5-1 CASSMAGQGAPGNEQYF
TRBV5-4 CASSLPGQGVTEAFF
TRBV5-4 CASSPDPGGAGTEAFF
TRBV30 CAWSRGTTNEQFF
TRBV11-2 CASSSQVLGNTEAFF
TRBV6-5 CASRRETVSRDEQYF
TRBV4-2 CASSREAAGSGNTIYF
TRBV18 CASSPQQPTMNTEAFF
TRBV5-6 CASSYGTDYGYTF
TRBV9 CASSVESEVGGDTDTQYF
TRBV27 CASRPPGTGNLRITYEQYF
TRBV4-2 CASSLRTSGGAGAGELFF
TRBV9 CASSARSGGETQYF
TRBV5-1 CASSLEGQVYNEQFF
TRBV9 CASGAVENTIYF
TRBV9 CASSAYLLAGTAGELFF
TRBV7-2 CASSAQTGGNGYTF
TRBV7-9 CASTRGGPADTQYF
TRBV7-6 CASSSTGDEQYF
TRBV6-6 CASSYGDRANYGYTF
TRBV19 CASTPLRDRINTEAFF
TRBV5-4 CASSHNRDRAVAEAFF
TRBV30 CAWSGQGVGTQYF
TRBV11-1 CASIGDSIRDTEAFF
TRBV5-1 CASSLDRLGYTF
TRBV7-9 CASSPTTSQETQYF
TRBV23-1 CASNHRDIRETQYF
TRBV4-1 CASSQDPQENTEAFF
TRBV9 CASSPLVGALTEAFF
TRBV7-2 CASSLARGQETQYF
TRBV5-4 CASSLELAGGPNEQFF
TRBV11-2 CASSLEPRQRNYGYTF
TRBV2 CASKRRMSSYEQYF
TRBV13 CASSRRGQGYTEAFF
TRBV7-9 CASSPRQGLVYEQYF
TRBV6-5 CASRVRTGGWSPLHF
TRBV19 CASSIIQGGTEAFF
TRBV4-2 CASSQGLAGASSYEQYF
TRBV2 CASSAGIYNEQFF
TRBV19 CASSEAGGYNEQFF
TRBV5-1 CASSNMTGVGYGYTF